This T cell receptor (beta chain) was sequenced in a study of blood T cell repertoires in COVID-19. On the study more broadly: From the United States, Italy and Spain came samples of acute and convalescent COVID-19. The analysed material was cDNA or gDNA that came from T cells, B-cell-depleted T cells, or PBMCs.

Patients in Seattle were enrolled during active infection, then followed longitudinally. The V end lost 4 bases, the J end lost 1 base, and 11 bases lay between the germline ends. Per the germline V gene, CDR1 is SGHNT and CDR2 is YYREEE (reference sequence). The CDR3 has 14 residues. This clone was detected once. Per the original data handling: Amplification of reference gene primers was used by the study to estimate nucleated cell counts. Using immunoSEQ multiplex PCR, the repertoire was profiled, and TCRdb retains in-frame clones only, with some absent. V and J calls and clone size are given by that table; D and trimming were obtained from the DNA. The sample includes about 220,000 clones, around 83% seen only once; the top ten take approximately 5.6%.

The clonotype was recovered from a woman between 70 and 85 years old with COVID-19, enrolled during active disease. The chain is built from TRBV5-4 and TRBJ1-1; D uncertain. Source material: peripheral blood. Here the CDR3 reads CASSLTASNTEAFF. As DNA, the CDR3 is TGTGCCAGCAGCCTTACAGCTTCGAACACTGAAGCTTTCTTT.